This T cell receptor beta chain emerged from a study of human T cells and chemical hapten exposure. The study used a library that attached unique molecular identifiers to individual cDNA molecules. Authors' analysis steps: With a range of roughly 20,000 to 750,000, the median per sample was around 97,000 TCRs. Via MiXCR, TCRdb re-called the 5' RACE reads, giving one row per CDR3 protein. These V and J calls are TCRdb output, not the study's own analysis. The table lists about 81,000 distinct CDR3 sequences, less than 20% of them singletons. Germline CDR1 DFQATT, CDR2 SNEGSKA (reference sequence). This CDR3 is built from 14 residues. Trimming removed 6 bases from V and 12 bases from J; junction bases left unmatched: 13. Unseparated into fractions, whole blood served as the source from which total RNA was extracted.

The sequence was obtained from a female donor in good health. The chain carries TRBV20-1 and TRBJ1-4, with 10 nucleotides matching TRBD1. Here the CDR3 reads CSALRQGAGAQLFF. The CDR3 nucleotides read TGCAGTGCGTTACGACAGGGGGCAGGAGCGCAACTGTTTTTT.